The clone carrying this T cell receptor (beta chain) was observed many times. TCR beta VDJ and CDR3 profiling used genomic DNA as template. TCRdb ran MiXCR on the reads and lists one entry per CDR3 protein. The repertoire holds about 200,000 distinct CDR3 sequences, with 65% as singletons. The authors sequenced patients whose flow cytometry had shown CD8+CD57+ cell expansion. The data originate from a study of CD8+CD57+ T cells in acquired aplastic anemia. The sequenced sample was sorted CD4+, CD8+, or CD8+CD57+ T cells (not recorded which) from PBMCs. This TCR was sampled from a human donor with aplastic anemia.

CDR3 sequence reads: CAREQLVGDGDTQYF. The CDR3 region has the DNA TGTGCCAGAGAACAACTAGTGGGGGATGGAGATACGCAGTATTTT. The chain is built from TRBV2 and TRBJ2-3, with D perhaps assigned TRBD1 or TRBD2 (5 bases each). Germline CDR1 is SNHLY and CDR2 is FYNNEI. Trimming removed 9 bases at V and 5 bases at J, with 21 bases between. There are 15 residues in the CDR3.